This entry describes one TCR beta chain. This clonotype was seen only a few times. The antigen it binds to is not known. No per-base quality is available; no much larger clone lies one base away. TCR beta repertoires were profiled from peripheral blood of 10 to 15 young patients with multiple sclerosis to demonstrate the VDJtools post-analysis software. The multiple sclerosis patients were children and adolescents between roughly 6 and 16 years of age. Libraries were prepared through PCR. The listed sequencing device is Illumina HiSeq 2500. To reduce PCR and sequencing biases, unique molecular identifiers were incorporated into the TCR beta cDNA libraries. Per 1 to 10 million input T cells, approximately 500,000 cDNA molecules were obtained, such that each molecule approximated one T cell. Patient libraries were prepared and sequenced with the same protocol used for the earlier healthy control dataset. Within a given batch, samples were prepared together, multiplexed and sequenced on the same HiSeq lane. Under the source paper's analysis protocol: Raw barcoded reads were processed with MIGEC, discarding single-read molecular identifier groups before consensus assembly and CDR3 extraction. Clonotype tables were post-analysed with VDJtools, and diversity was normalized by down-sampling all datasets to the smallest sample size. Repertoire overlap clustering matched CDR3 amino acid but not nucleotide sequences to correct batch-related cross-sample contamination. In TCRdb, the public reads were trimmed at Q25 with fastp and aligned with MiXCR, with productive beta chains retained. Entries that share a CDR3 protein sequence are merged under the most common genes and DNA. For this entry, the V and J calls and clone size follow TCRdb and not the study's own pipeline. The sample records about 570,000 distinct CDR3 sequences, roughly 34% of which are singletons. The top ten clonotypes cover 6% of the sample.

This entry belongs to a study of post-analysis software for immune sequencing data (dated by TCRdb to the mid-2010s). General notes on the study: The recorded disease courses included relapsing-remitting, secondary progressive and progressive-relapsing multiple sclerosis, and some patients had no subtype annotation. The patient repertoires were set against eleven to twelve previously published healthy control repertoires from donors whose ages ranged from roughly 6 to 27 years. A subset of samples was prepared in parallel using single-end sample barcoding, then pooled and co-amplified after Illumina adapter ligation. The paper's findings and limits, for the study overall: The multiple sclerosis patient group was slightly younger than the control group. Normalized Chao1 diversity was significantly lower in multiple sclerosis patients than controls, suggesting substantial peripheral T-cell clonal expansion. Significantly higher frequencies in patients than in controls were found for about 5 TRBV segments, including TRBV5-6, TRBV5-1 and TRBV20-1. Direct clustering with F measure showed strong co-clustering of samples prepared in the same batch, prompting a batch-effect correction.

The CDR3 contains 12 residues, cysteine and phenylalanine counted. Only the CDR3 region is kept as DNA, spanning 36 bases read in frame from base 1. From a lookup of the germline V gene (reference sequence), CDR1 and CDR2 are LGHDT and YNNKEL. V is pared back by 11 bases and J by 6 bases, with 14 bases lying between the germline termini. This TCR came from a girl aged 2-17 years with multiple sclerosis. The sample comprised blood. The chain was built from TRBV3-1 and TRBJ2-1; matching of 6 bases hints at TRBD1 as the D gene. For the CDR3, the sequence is CAAAGAINEQFF. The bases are TGTGCCGCGGCAGGGGCAATCAATGAGCAGTTCTTC.